The 9 T cell receptor beta chains presented below share a single source sample, sequenced in a study of blood T cell repertoires in COVID-19. Produced via immunoSEQ multiplex PCR; TCRdb's table is partial and in-frame only. The sample includes approximately 500,000 clones, nearly 90% of them seen just once. Input material: peripheral blood. The receptors shown here come from a man younger than 30 with COVID-19, enrolled during active disease.

This chain uses TRBV6-2 or TRBV6-3 with TRBJ1-5, with 8 bases fitting TRBD1. Germline CDR1 and CDR2: MNHEY and SVGEGT. Losses at the gene ends were 5 bases for V and 7 bases for J; bases not matched to a gene: 10. This CDR3 contains 15 residues. CDR3 nucleotide sequence: TGTGCCAGCAGTCAGGACAGGGTCCGGGGCCAGCCCCAGCATTTT. This encodes CASSQDRVRGQPQHF.

A word on this clone: The junction and the germline gene differ at one end; a read error may be behind it. The V gene is TRBV11-3, the J gene TRBJ2-7; D is unresolved. The CDR3 has 11 residues. Per germline, CDR1 SGHNT and CDR2 YENEEA. DNA of the CDR3: TGTGCCAGCAGCTTAGTCGGGTGGCAGCACTTC. Its protein product is CASSLVGWQHF.

There are a few counts of this clone. This chain links TRBV5-1 with TRBJ1-6, with 8 bases identical to TRBD1. J gave up 4 bases and V 4 bases, and 4 bases lay outside the gene matches. The CDR3 is made up of 15 amino acids. Germline-derived CDR1 and CDR2 are SGHRS and YFSETQ. The CDR3 sequence is CASSDRDRYNSPLHF. The CDR3 region has the DNA TGCGCCAGCAGCGACCGGGACAGGTATAATTCACCCCTCCACTTT.

The chain couples TRBV7-9 to TRBJ2-7, with D possibly matching TRBD1 (5 bases). CDR3 size: 12 residues. Germline CDR1 is SEHNR and CDR2 is FQNEAQ (reference sequence). Trimming pared 3 bases from V and 3 bases from J, leaving 6 bases between. The CDR3 sequence is CASSFDSYEQYF. DNA of the CDR3: TGTGCCAGCAGCTTTGACAGCTACGAGCAGTACTTC. The full variable domain, its missing parts supplied by reference TRBV7-9 and TRBJ2-7, is DTGVSQNPRHKITKRGQNVTFRCDPISEHNRLYWYRQTLGQGPEFLTYFQNEAQLEKSRLLSDRFSAERPKGSFSTLEIQRTEQGDSAMYLCASSFDSYEQYFGPGTRLTVT.

V is TRBV3-1 (or the pseudogene TRBV3-2) and J is TRBJ2-3, with 16 bases that match TRBD2. V lost 6 bases and J lost 6; bases outside the gene matches: 0. Germline loops: CDR1 LGHDT, CDR2 YNNKEL (reference sequence). The CDR3 totals 14 residues. The CDR3 sequence is CASRGLAGGDTQYF. CDR3 DNA: TGTGCCAGCAGGGGACTAGCGGGAGGGGATACGCAGTATTTT.

The chain has TRBV6-5 and TRBJ2-7; the D gene is possibly TRBD2 (5 bases). Deletions cut 4 bases from V and 5 bases from J, with 15 bases between. CDR3 length: 14 residues. CDR1 is MNHEY and CDR2 is SVGAGI in the germline V gene. This chain's CDR3 is CASSSPRTGNEQYF. DNA of the CDR3: TGTGCCAGCAGTTCTCCCAGAACGGGAAACGAGCAGTACTTC.

The J gene is TRBJ2-1, the V gene TRBV24-1; TRBD2 matches 9 bases. V shed 1 base, J shed 5 bases, and the junction held 5 bases outside the gene matches. Germline values: CDR1 KGHDR, CDR2 SFDVKD. This CDR3 comprises 16 residues. The CDR3 nucleotides read TGTGCCACCAGTGATTTAGGTAGCGGGAGCAACAATGAGCAGTTCTTC. Translated: CATSDLGSGSNNEQFF.

J is TRBJ2-1 and V is TRBV15; D gene uncertain. The CDR3 spans 13 residues. Germline values: CDR1 LNHNV, CDR2 YYDKDF (reference sequence). V was shortened by 0 bases and J by 5 bases, with 5 bases between the two germline ends. CDR3 loop: CATSRDSDNEQFF. The CDR3 nucleotides read TGTGCCACCAGCAGAGATTCAGACAATGAGCAGTTCTTC.

The V call is TRBV14, the J call TRBJ2-5, with 9 bases matching TRBD2. Trimming at V came to 4 bases and at J to 8 bases, leaving 2 bases not matched to a gene. The CDR3 loop spans 12 amino acids. The V gene's germline CDR1 is SGHDN and CDR2 FVKESK. In DNA form, the CDR3 reads TGTGCCAGCAGCCCTAGCGGGAACACCCAGTACTTC. Translating gives CASSPSGNTQYF. Full variable domain (rest looked up from reference TRBV14 and TRBJ2-5): EAGVTQFPSHSVIEKGQTVTLRCDPISGHDNLYWYRRVMGKEIKFLLHFVKESKQDESGMPNNRFLAERTGGTYSTLKVQPAELEDSGVYFCASSPSGNTQYFGPGTRLLVL.